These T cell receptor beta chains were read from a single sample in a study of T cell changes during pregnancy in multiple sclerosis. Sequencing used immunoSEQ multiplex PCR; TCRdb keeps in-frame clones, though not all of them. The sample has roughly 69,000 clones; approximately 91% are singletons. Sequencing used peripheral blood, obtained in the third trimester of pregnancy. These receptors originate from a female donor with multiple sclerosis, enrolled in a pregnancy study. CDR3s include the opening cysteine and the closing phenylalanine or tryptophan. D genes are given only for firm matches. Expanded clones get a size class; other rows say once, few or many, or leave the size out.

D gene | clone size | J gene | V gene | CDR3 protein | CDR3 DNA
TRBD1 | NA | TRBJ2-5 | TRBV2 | CASSYRGVEETQYF | TGTGCCAGCAGCTACAGGGGAGTGGAAGAGACCCAGTACTTC
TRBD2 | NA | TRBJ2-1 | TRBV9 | CASSVEASGGGPNEQFF | TGTGCCAGCAGCGTAGAGGCTAGCGGGGGGGGTCCCAATGAGCAGTTCTTC
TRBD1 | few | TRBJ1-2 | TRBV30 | CAWKGQGHGYTF | TGTGCCTGGAAGGGACAGGGACATGGCTACACCTTC
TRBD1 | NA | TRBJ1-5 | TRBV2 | CAAADRAHQPQHF | TGTGCCGCCGCGGACAGGGCCCATCAGCCCCAGCATTTT
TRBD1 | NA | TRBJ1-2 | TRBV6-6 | CASTPAGTGGYTF | TGTGCCAGCACCCCGGCGGGGACAGGAGGTTACACCTTC
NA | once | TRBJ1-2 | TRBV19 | CASSNRAAYGYTF | TGTGCCAGTAGTAACAGGGCCGCCTATGGCTACACCTTC
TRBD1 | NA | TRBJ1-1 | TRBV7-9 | CASSLAPQGTNTEAFF | TGTGCCAGCAGCTTAGCGCCACAGGGGACGAACACTGAAGCTTTCTTT
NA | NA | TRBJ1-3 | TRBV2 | CASSERATVSGNTIYF | TGTGCCAGCAGTGAAAGGGCGACAGTCTCTGGAAACACCATATATTTT
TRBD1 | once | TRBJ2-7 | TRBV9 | CASSVYGTGGGEQYF | TGTGCCAGCAGCGTTTACGGGACAGGGGGTGGCGAGCAGTACTTC
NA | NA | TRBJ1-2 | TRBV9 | CASSLNYGYTF | TGTGCCAGCAGCCTTAACTATGGCTACACCTTC
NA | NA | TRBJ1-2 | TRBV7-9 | CASSSTSHPNYGYTF | TGTGCCAGCAGCTCAACTTCCCACCCTAACTATGGCTACACCTTC
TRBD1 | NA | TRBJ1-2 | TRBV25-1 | CASSPFQGANYGYTF | TGTGCCAGCAGCCCCTTTCAGGGGGCGAACTATGGCTACACCTTC